Presented here are 15 T cell receptor beta chains from one specimen sequenced in a study of OX40 agonist ivuxolimab in advanced cancers. The library came from the immunoSEQ multiplex PCR assay. In TCRdb, the immuneACCESS table is reduced to in-frame sequences with V and J assigned. These tables do not hold every clone; where another copy was compared, an unresolved V gene accounts for under half, and the others remain unexplained. Recorded for this sample are roughly 86,000 clones; 85% to 90% of them occurred a single time. The top ten clonotypes cover 7% to 8.5% of the sample. The material was CD4+ or CD8+ T cells sorted from blood, obtained in a trial of the OX40 agonist ivuxolimab. These receptors came from an adult with an advanced solid tumor such as melanoma, head and neck, liver or kidney cancer.

The gene calls are TRBV6-9 and TRBJ2-6, with D uncertain. The germline V and J ends were trimmed by 6 bases and 0 bases, with 15 bases remaining between them. Germline loops: CDR1 MNHGY, CDR2 SVAAGI. This CDR3 has 17 amino acids. CDR3 in amino acids: CASRRHPSPSGANVLTF. As DNA, the CDR3 is TGTGCCAGCAGGCGACACCCATCCCCCTCTGGGGCCAACGTCCTGACTTTC.

The rearrangement uses TRBV11-2 and TRBJ2-1; TRBD2 aligns across 12 bases. Looked up from germline, CDR1 is SGHAT and CDR2 is FQNNGV. Trimming removed 3 bases from V and 0 bases from J; junction bases left unmatched: 3. There are 17 residues in the CDR3. DNA of the CDR3: TGTGCCAGCAGCTTGGGACTAGCGGGCCCCTCCTACAATGAGCAGTTCTTC. This codes for CASSLGLAGPSYNEQFF.

The chain recombines TRBV6-1 with TRBJ2-7; TRBD2 is a possible D gene (6 bases). The V end was cut by 2 bases, the J end by 0 bases, with 11 bases between. In germline, CDR1 is MNHNS, CDR2 SASEGT. This CDR3 comprises 15 residues. The CDR3 sequence is CASSESLASSYEQYF. The CDR3 DNA sequence: TGTGCCAGCAGTGAAAGTCTAGCGTCCTCCTACGAGCAGTACTTC.

The gene calls are TRBV19 and TRBJ1-4; 10 bases line up with TRBD1. The junction had 6 bases not matched to a gene; V was cut back by 7 bases and J by 10 bases. Germline lookup yields CDR1 LNHDA and CDR2 SQIVND (reference sequence). The CDR3 is 13 residues long. DNA of the CDR3: TGTGCCAGTAATAGACAGGGGGCCGGAAAACTGTTTTTT. This codes for CASNRQGAGKLFF.

V is TRBV10-3 and J is TRBJ1-1; D is possibly TRBD1 (6 bases). The CDR3 extends over 13 amino acids. Trimming stripped 7 bases from V and 4 bases from J, with 13 bases between. Germline CDR1 and CDR2: ENHRY and SYGVKD. CDR3 in DNA: TGTGCCATCAACCTAGACAGGAGCACTGAAGCTTTCTTT. This gives the protein CAINLDRSTEAFF.

The chain combines TRBV7-9 with TRBJ1-1; no firm D call. V was pared by 5 bases and J by 3 bases, with 10 bases between. CDR3 length: 13 amino acids. Germline V lookup: CDR1 SEHNR, CDR2 FQNEAQ (reference sequence). The CDR3 coding sequence is TGTGCCAGCAGCATCCAGAGTCACACTGAAGCTTTCTTT. It specifies CASSIQSHTEAFF. The full variable domain, in which reference TRBV7-9 and TRBJ1-1 provide the parts outside the CDR3, is DTGVSQNPRHKITKRGQNVTFRCDPISEHNRLYWYRQTLGQGPEFLTYFQNEAQLEKSRLLSDRFSAERPKGSFSTLEIQRTEQGDSAMYLCASSIQSHTEAFFGQGTRLTVV.

This clone was observed once. This sequence joins TRBV7-2 and TRBJ2-3; possible D gene TRBD2, 5 bases. The CDR3 loop spans 15 amino acids. The V gene lost 5 bases and the J gene lost 0 bases, with 12 bases spanning the gap. Germline V gives CDR1 SGHTA, CDR2 FQGNSA. The CDR3 is CASSGQSGSTDTQYF. The CDR3, as DNA: TGTGCCAGCAGCGGGCAGAGCGGTAGCACAGATACGCAGTATTTT.

V is TRBV9 and J is TRBJ2-1, with 9 bases aligning to TRBD2. Germline CDR1 and CDR2: SGDLS and YYNGEE. V dropped 1 base and J dropped 4; count of bases not matched to a gene: 12. The CDR3 is 18 amino acids. The CDR3 region is CASSVRGEGLAFYNEQFF. The CDR3 DNA reads as TGTGCCAGCAGCGTAAGGGGAGAAGGACTAGCGTTTTACAATGAGCAGTTCTTC. Full variable domain (rest looked up from reference TRBV9 and TRBJ2-1): DSGVTQTPKHLITATGQRVTLRCSPRSGDLSVYWYQQSLDQGLQFLIQYYNGEERAKGNILERFSAQQFPDLHSELNLSSLELGDSALYFCASSVRGEGLAFYNEQFFGPGTRLTVL.

This CDR3 reads CASSLSRVQGYTF. As DNA, the CDR3 is TGTGCCAGCAGCTTATCCAGGGTACAAGGCTACACCTTC. The V and J genes are TRBV7-8 and TRBJ1-2; a weak D match, TRBD1 (5 bases). Trimming removed 2 bases from V and 8 bases from J, with 12 bases in between. CDR1 SGHVS and CDR2 FQNEAQ come from the germline V gene. The CDR3 sequence is 13 residues long.

The chain has TRBV27 and TRBJ1-2; D remains ambiguous. Germline CDR1 is MNHEY and CDR2 is SMNVEV (reference sequence). The V and J ends lost 4 bases and 7 bases respectively, with 13 bases between them. The CDR3 spans 13 residues. CDR3 coding DNA: TGTGCCAGCAGTTCCGGACCTCCCGGTGGCTACACCTTC. It translates to CASSSGPPGGYTF.

The CDR3 loop reads CASSETSSGANVLTF. The DNA for the CDR3 is TGTGCCAGCAGTGAAACATCCTCTGGGGCCAACGTCCTGACTTTC. The chain recombines TRBV6-4 with TRBJ2-6; D ambiguous. CDR3 length: 15 residues. Germline loops: CDR1 MRHNA, CDR2 SNTAGT. V gave up 3 bases and J gave up 0 bases, with 6 bases separating them.

This clone appeared a few times. The rearrangement joins TRBV7-9 to TRBJ1-2; TRBD1 agrees at 10 bases. Per the germline V gene, CDR1 is SEHNR and CDR2 is FQNEAQ (reference sequence). J lost 8 bases, V lost 5 bases, and 5 bases had no gene match. This CDR3 contains 13 residues. The CDR3 DNA follows: TGTGCCAGCAGCAAGACAGGGGGCGGGGGCTACACCTTC. This codes for CASSKTGGGGYTF.

This rearrangement joins TRBV2 to TRBJ1-2; D not certain. The CDR3 contains 14 residues. Germline loops: CDR1 SNHLY, CDR2 FYNNEI. Trimming took off 2 bases at V and 3 bases at J, with 10 bases between the two ends. The CDR3 region has the DNA TGTGCCAGCAGTGAACTCGGTGTGGACTATGGCTACACCTTC. The encoded protein is CASSELGVDYGYTF.

The chain links TRBV6-5 to TRBJ2-7; the D call may be TRBD1 or TRBD2 (5 bases each). Germline V lookup: CDR1 MNHEY, CDR2 SVGAGI. V dropped 0 bases and J dropped 3 bases, with 9 bases sitting between them. The CDR3 totals 14 residues. CDR3 in amino acids: CASSYSRDGYEQYF. The CDR3 region has the DNA TGTGCCAGCAGTTACTCGAGGGACGGCTACGAGCAGTACTTC.

This chain uses TRBV7-3 with TRBJ2-7, with D perhaps matching TRBD2 (6 bases). Deletions cut 5 bases from V and 0 bases from J, with 14 bases between. The CDR3 sequence is 15 residues long. Germline assignment: CDR1 SGHTA and CDR2 FQGTGA. CDR3: CASSPGLGSSYEQYF. The CDR3 DNA follows: TGTGCCAGCAGCCCGGGACTGGGTAGCTCCTACGAGCAGTACTTC.